This is a list of T cell receptor beta chains from one sample in a study of shared clonotypes between healthy human individuals. Here immunoSEQ multiplex PCR was the method, and the copy in TCRdb shows in-frame clones only, minus some. Counted here are 2 million to 3 million clones, approximately 94% occurring once; the ten biggest clones make up around 0.37%. Sequences were obtained from naive CD4+ T cells from PBMCs. All receptors come from a man aged 18-30 years in good health. Some clones in this sample may be carry-over from other donors' samples. Both conserved end residues are part of each CDR3. Fields, in order: V gene, D gene, clone size, J gene, CDR3 protein, CDR3 DNA. A D gene is named only where the DNA matches it firmly. Size values are once, few and many counts, or a class for expanded clones, and some rows have none.

>TRBV7-8|-|-|TRBJ1-1
CASSLFDSRNTEAFF
TGTGCCAGCAGCTTATTCGACAGCCGGAACACTGAAGCTTTCTTT
>TRBV27|-|-|TRBJ2-3
CASSPSPIQWTQYF
TGTGCCAGCAGTCCGAGTCCCATACAGTGGACGCAGTATTTT
>TRBV2|-|-|TRBJ2-7
CASSEWRAGEQYF
TGTGCCAGCAGTGAGTGGAGGGCCGGCGAGCAGTACTTC
>TRBV7-2|-|-|TRBJ1-1
CASSLVENTEAFF
TGTGCCAGCAGCTTAGTTGAGAACACTGAAGCTTTCTTT
>TRBV4-2|TRBD2|-|TRBJ2-5
CASSQPGLAVQETQYF
TGTGCCAGCAGCCAGCCGGGACTAGCCGTACAAGAGACCCAGTACTTC
>TRBV18|-|-|TRBJ2-7
CASSPPGPPDGEQYF
TGTGCCAGCTCACCACCGGGCCCTCCTGACGGCGAGCAGTACTTC
>TRBV30|-|once|TRBJ2-2
CASPPPGGSGVGELFF
TGTGCCTCCCCCCCACCTGGCGGCTCTGGGGTCGGGGAGCTGTTTTTT
>TRBV28|TRBD1|-|TRBJ1-1
CASSLISGGGAFF
TGTGCCAGCAGTTTAATTTCAGGGGGGGGAGCTTTCTTT
>TRBV5-1|-|-|TRBJ2-5
CASSSYDREVKETQYF
TGCGCCAGCAGCTCTTACGACAGGGAGGTTAAAGAGACCCAGTACTTC
>TRBV4-3|-|-|TRBJ2-1
CARWNLRNEQFF
TGCGCCAGATGGAATCTAAGGAATGAGCAGTTCTTC
>TRBV5-1|-|-|TRBJ2-4
CASSHTGRENIQYF
TGCGCCAGCAGCCACACAGGGAGGGAAAACATTCAGTACTTC
>TRBV5-1|-|-|TRBJ2-7
CASNLVGLAHEQYF
TGCGCCAGCAACTTGGTAGGTCTAGCGCACGAGCAGTACTTC
>TRBV18|-|-|TRBJ1-5
CASSPSGGGNQPQHF
TGTGCCAGCTCACCGTCGGGAGGAGGGAACCAGCCCCAGCATTTT
>TRBV11-1|-|-|TRBJ1-1
CASSPRRVNTEAFF
TGTGCCAGCAGCCCCCGTAGAGTGAACACTGAAGCTTTCTTT
>TRBV7-2|TRBD2|-|TRBJ2-1
CASSERSGRGGNEQFF
TGTGCCAGCAGCGAAAGAAGCGGGAGGGGGGGCAATGAGCAGTTCTTC
>TRBV4-1|TRBD2|-|TRBJ2-3
CASSQETSDTDTQYF
TGCGCCAGCAGCCAAGAGACTAGCGACACAGATACGCAGTATTTT
>TRBV19|-|-|TRBJ2-2
CASGGTVQWAVTGELFF
TGTGCCAGTGGGGGGACGGTCCAATGGGCGGTAACCGGGGAGCTGTTTTTT
>TRBV5-6|-|-|TRBJ2-7
CASSWGGQASYEQYF
TGTGCCAGCAGCTGGGGGGGACAGGCCTCCTACGAGCAGTACTTC
>TRBV7-2|-|-|TRBJ1-5
CASSPGLHYPQPQHF
TGTGCCAGCAGCCCTGGACTCCACTACCCCCAGCCCCAGCATTTT
>TRBV19|TRBD1|once|TRBJ1-2
CASSSRGPGYTF
TGTGCCAGTAGTAGCAGGGGGCCTGGCTACACCTTC
>TRBV7-2|-|-|TRBJ2-1
CASSPTRGLYNEQFF
TGTGCCAGCAGCCCCACAAGGGGACTGTACAATGAGCAGTTCTTC
>TRBV6-1|-|-|TRBJ1-3
CASRKVDSGNTIYF
TGTGCCAGCAGGAAGGTGGACTCTGGAAACACCATATATTTT
>TRBV5-6|TRBD2|-|TRBJ2-1
CASSSFGLAGGNEQFF
TGTGCCAGCAGCTCCTTTGGGCTAGCGGGAGGCAATGAGCAGTTCTTC
>TRBV27|-|-|TRBJ1-2
CASSLFARASHGYTF
TGTGCCAGCAGTTTATTTGCCAGGGCAAGTCATGGCTACACCTTC
>TRBV5-6|TRBD1|once|TRBJ1-3
CASSLVGDRGRENTIYF
TGTGCCAGCAGTCTAGTAGGGGACAGGGGCCGAGAAAACACCATATATTTT
>TRBV5-1|-|-|TRBJ2-4
CASKLTTGDIQYF
TGCGCCAGCAAATTGACAACAGGAGACATTCAGTACTTC
>TRBV5-6|TRBD1|-|TRBJ1-2
CASSSGTGHGYTF
TGTGCCAGCAGCTCCGGGACAGGGCACGGCTACACCTTC
>TRBV30|-|few|TRBJ1-1
CAWSQPGYGAFF
TGTGCCTGGTCCCAGCCCGGGTATGGAGCTTTCTTT
>TRBV7-2|-|-|TRBJ2-7
CASSPPRGGSYEQYF
TGTGCCAGCAGCCCCCCCAGGGGGGGCTCCTACGAGCAGTACTTC
>TRBV5-1|-|few|TRBJ1-5
CASSYGTGVNQPQHF
TGCGCCAGCAGCTATGGGACGGGAGTGAATCAGCCCCAGCATTTT
>TRBV7-2|-|-|TRBJ2-6
CASSLVGETGANVLTF
TGTGCCAGCAGCTTAGTTGGAGAGACTGGGGCCAACGTCCTGACTTTC
>TRBV30|-|-|TRBJ2-7
CAWSVGVSYEQYF
TGTGCCTGGAGTGTCGGCGTATCCTACGAGCAGTACTTC
>TRBV5-6|TRBD1|-|TRBJ2-1
CASSWGQGFNEQFF
TGTGCCAGCAGCTGGGGACAGGGTTTCAATGAGCAGTTCTTC
>TRBV28|-|-|TRBJ1-5
CASSLWAGVGNQPQHF
TGTGCCAGCAGTTTATGGGCAGGGGTGGGCAATCAGCCCCAGCATTTT
>TRBV10-3|-|-|TRBJ1-3
CAIRAGLTGNTIYF
TGTGCCATCAGGGCGGGACTCACTGGAAACACCATATATTTT
>TRBV2|-|-|TRBJ2-3
CARGGNGGTGDTQYF
TGTGCCAGGGGTGGGAATGGCGGGACGGGAGATACGCAGTATTTT
>TRBV28|-|-|TRBJ1-1
CASSITGMTEAFF
TGTGCCAGCAGTATAACAGGGATGACTGAAGCTTTCTTT
>TRBV2|TRBD2|-|TRBJ2-1
CASSYLAGYNEQFF
TGTGCCAGCAGTTATCTAGCGGGATACAATGAGCAGTTCTTC
>TRBV18|TRBD1|once|TRBJ2-7
CASSPDQGAYYEQYF
TGTGCCAGCTCACCAGATCAGGGGGCATACTACGAGCAGTACTTC
>TRBV29-1|-|-|TRBJ2-7
CSVAGLYEQYF
TGCAGCGTTGCAGGCCTTTACGAGCAGTACTTC
>TRBV5-1|TRBD2|-|TRBJ2-7
CASSRTSGTNYEQYF
TGCGCCAGCAGTCGTACTAGCGGGACAAACTACGAGCAGTACTTC
>TRBV7-2|TRBD2|once|TRBJ2-5
CASSFNSGRAKKTQYF
TGTGCCAGCAGCTTCAACAGCGGGAGGGCCAAGAAGACCCAGTACTTC
>TRBV9|-|-|TRBJ2-1
CASSPTPGQDYNEQFF
TGTGCCAGCAGCCCCACTCCGGGACAAGATTACAATGAGCAGTTCTTC
>TRBV5-4|-|-|TRBJ2-1
CASSLKSAGNEQFF
TGTGCCAGCAGCTTAAAATCCGCCGGGAATGAGCAGTTCTTC
>TRBV7-3|TRBD2|-|TRBJ2-1
CASSLRLAAPYNEQFF
TGTGCCAGCAGCCTTCGGCTAGCGGCCCCCTACAATGAGCAGTTCTTC
>TRBV19|TRBD1|-|TRBJ1-4
CASSGDRGPATNEKLFF
TGTGCCAGTAGTGGAGACAGGGGGCCGGCAACTAATGAAAAACTGTTTTTT
>TRBV6-5|TRBD2|-|TRBJ2-5
CASSYRMGLAMETQYF
TGTGCCAGCAGTTACCGGATGGGACTAGCGATGGAGACCCAGTACTTC